Below are 9 T cell receptor beta chains sequenced from a single sample in a study of blood T cells in healthy people across ages. A second PCR, run for roughly 7 to 11 cycles, used a sample-barcoded 5' primer plus a J-beta primer mix. TCRdb re-called the 5' RACE reads with MiXCR, one entry per CDR3 protein. The sample records hundreds of thousands of distinct CDR3 sequences, 52% being singletons. The sequenced sample was blood. The receptors were sampled from a woman over 75 in good health.

Many counts were recorded for this clonotype. The V and J genes are TRBV28 and TRBJ2-7; D might be TRBD2 (6 bases). The CDR3 is made up of 15 amino acids. From germline, CDR1 is MDHEN and CDR2 SYDVKM. V lost 2 bases and J lost 2, with 13 bases in between. The CDR3 region has the DNA TGTGCCAGCAGTTTAGGAGGGGCACCCACCTACGAGCAGTACTTC. It codes for CASSLGGAPTYEQYF.

This clonotype was counted ten times or more. V and J are TRBV5-1 and TRBJ1-2; D is ambiguous. Trimming stripped 2 bases from V and 2 bases from J, with 7 bases between. This CDR3 spans 13 amino acids. Germline values: CDR1 SGHRS, CDR2 YFSETQ. As DNA, the CDR3 is TGCGCCAGCAGCTTTGACCACAACTATGGCTACACCTTC. Protein: CASSFDHNYGYTF.

Comments on this clonotype: The junction and the germline gene differ at one end; a read error may be behind it. This rearrangement joins TRBV10-3 to TRBJ1-4, with D tentatively TRBD1 (5 bases). CDR1 is ENHRY, CDR2 SYGVKD, per germline. CDR3 size: 14 residues. Here the CDR3 reads CTISHQGPTQKLFF. The CDR3 nucleotides are TGTACCATCAGTCACCAGGGTCCGACTCAGAAACTGTTTTTT.

A word on this clonotype: A much larger clonotype is one base distant, so this may be a read error. The rearrangement joins TRBV2 to TRBJ2-1; D may be TRBD1 or TRBD2 (5 bases each). Germline CDR1 is SNHLY and CDR2 is FYNNEI. The CDR3 length is 14 residues. Deletions cut 3 bases from V and 10 bases from J, with 16 bases between. In nucleotides, the CDR3 is TGTGCCAGCAGTGACTGGGGACGAAACATGGAGCAGTTCTTC. Its protein is CASSDWGRNMEQFF.

This clonotype occurred many times. The genes are TRBV27 and TRBJ2-7, with D possibly being TRBD2 (6 bases). This CDR3 has 13 amino acids. CDR1 is MNHEY, CDR2 SMNVEV, per germline (reference sequence). V lost 6 bases to trimming and J lost 7 bases, with 16 bases between them. CDR3 sequence (DNA): TGTGCCAGCAGCAGTACCTCCGCGGGAGAGCAGTACTTC. The encoded protein is CASSSTSAGEQYF.

This clonotype was seen at least ten times. The chain combines TRBV20-1 with TRBJ2-1; a possible D gene is TRBD2 (5 bases). This CDR3 is 15 amino acids long. CDR1 is DFQATT, CDR2 SNEGSKA, per germline (reference sequence). The V gene lost 5 bases and the J gene lost 0 bases, with 14 bases spanning the gap. Here the CDR3 reads CSAPTAASSYNEQFF. The DNA for the CDR3 is TGCAGTGCTCCAACAGCGGCGAGCTCCTACAATGAGCAGTTCTTC.

V gene TRBV7-6 combines with J gene TRBJ2-3; 7 bases agree with TRBD2. Trimming cost V 5 bases and J 6 bases; bases outside gene matches: 8. CDR1 SGHVS and CDR2 FNYEAQ come from the germline V gene. This CDR3 comprises 14 residues. CDR3 residues: CASSVRRGVDTQYF. CDR3 sequence (DNA): TGTGCCAGCAGCGTAAGACGGGGGGTTGATACGCAGTATTTT.

V usage is TRBV5-1 and J usage is TRBJ2-5; 11 bases agree with TRBD1. The CDR3 length is 16 residues. Germline loops: CDR1 SGHRS, CDR2 YFSETQ. The junction had 6 bases not matched to a gene; V was cut back by 4 bases and J by 1 base. This chain's CDR3 is CASSAGGTGGQETQYF. Written as DNA, the CDR3 is TGCGCCAGCAGCGCGGGGGGGACAGGGGGCCAAGAGACCCAGTACTTC.

At least ten counts were recorded for this clonotype. The gene calls are TRBV2 and TRBJ2-3; the D is unclear. V lost 6 bases, J lost 6 bases, and 19 bases lay in between. Germline CDR1 reads SNHLY; CDR2 reads FYNNEI. This CDR3 comprises 15 residues. The CDR3 bases are TGTGCCAGCAGCGTTTCTGCGGAGAACGTGGATACGCAGTATTTT. As protein: CASSVSAENVDTQYF.